This T cell receptor (beta chain) originates from a study of cytomegalovirus exposure and HLA in healthy donors. Study-level results: Researchers counted roughly 160 TCR beta chains as cytomegalovirus-associated.

Comment on this clone: Its specificity is unknown.

Only in-frame clones appear in the TCRdb table, and some are missing; sequencing was by immunoSEQ multiplex PCR. The sample holds 190,000 or so clones, about 86% seen once. The source of this sequence is a woman between 18 and 29 years old in good health and CMV-seropositive. Sequencing was carried out using PBMCs.

CDR3 in amino acids: CASSIDSLNTEAFF. Written as DNA, the CDR3 is TGTGCCAGCAGTATAGACAGTCTGAACACTGAAGCTTTCTTT. The chain employs TRBV6-6 and TRBJ1-1, with D tentatively TRBD1 (5 bases). The CDR3 runs 14 residues. Per the germline V gene, CDR1 is MNHNY and CDR2 is SVGAGI (reference sequence). V lost 5 bases and J 0 bases, leaving 10 bases between the germline ends.